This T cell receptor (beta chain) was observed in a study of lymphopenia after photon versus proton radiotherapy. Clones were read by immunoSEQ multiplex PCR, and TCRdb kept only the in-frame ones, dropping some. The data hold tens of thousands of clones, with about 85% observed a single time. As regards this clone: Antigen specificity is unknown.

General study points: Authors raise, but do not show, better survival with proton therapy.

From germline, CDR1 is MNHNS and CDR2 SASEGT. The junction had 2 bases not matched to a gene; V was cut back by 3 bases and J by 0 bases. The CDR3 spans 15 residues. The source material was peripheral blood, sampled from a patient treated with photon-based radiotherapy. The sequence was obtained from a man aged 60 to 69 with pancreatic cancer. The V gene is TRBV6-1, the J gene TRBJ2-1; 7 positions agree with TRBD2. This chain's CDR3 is CASSDGGGSYNEQFF. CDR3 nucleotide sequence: TGTGCCAGCAGTGATGGCGGGGGCTCCTACAATGAGCAGTTCTTC.